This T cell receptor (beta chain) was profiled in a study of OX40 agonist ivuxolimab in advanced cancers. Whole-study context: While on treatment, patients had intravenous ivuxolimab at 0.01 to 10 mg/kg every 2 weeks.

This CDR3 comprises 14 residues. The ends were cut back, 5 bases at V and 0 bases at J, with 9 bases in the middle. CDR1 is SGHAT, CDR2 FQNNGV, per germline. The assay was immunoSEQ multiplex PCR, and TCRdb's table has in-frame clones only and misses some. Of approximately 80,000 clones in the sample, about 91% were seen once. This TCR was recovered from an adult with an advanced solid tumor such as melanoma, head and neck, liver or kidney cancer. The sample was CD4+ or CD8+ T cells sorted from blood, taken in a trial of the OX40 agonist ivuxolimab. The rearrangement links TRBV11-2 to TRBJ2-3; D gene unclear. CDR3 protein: CASSPTLSTDTQYF. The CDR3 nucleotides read TGTGCCAGCAGCCCCACACTTAGCACAGATACGCAGTATTTT.